These 21 T cell receptor beta chains came from one sample sequenced in a study of blood T cell repertoires in COVID-19. Data came from immunoSEQ multiplex PCR; TCRdb stores just in-frame clones and leaves some out. The table lists around 250,000 clones, around 86% of them singletons. Sequenced: PBMCs or T cells enriched from blood (not recorded which). These receptors were obtained from a woman in her fifties or sixties who had recovered from COVID-19.

The V call is TRBV4-2, the J call TRBJ2-3, with a possible D match to TRBD2 (6 bases). The CDR3 sequence is 15 residues long. CDR1 is LGHNA, CDR2 YNFKEQ, per germline. The V end was cut by 1 base, the J end by 6 bases, with 14 bases between. The CDR3: CASSQGGGIKDTQYF. DNA of the CDR3: TGTGCCAGCAGCCAAGGGGGCGGGATAAAGGATACGCAGTATTTT.

This chain links TRBV2 with TRBJ2-5; D is perhaps TRBD1 (6 bases). The germline gives CDR1 SNHLY, CDR2 FYNNEI. V lost 2 bases to trimming and J lost 4 bases, with 8 bases between them. The CDR3 is 13 amino acids. In DNA form, the CDR3 reads TGTGCCAGCAGTGAACGAGGGGGAGAGACCCAGTACTTC. It encodes CASSERGGETQYF.

The rearrangement uses TRBV5-1 and TRBJ1-2, with TRBD1 identical over 7 bases. The germline V gene encodes CDR1 SGHRS and CDR2 YFSETQ. V lost 5 bases and J lost 8; bases outside the gene matches: 9. CDR3 length equals 13 residues. CDR3 protein: CASSSDRVGGYTF. CDR3 DNA sequence: TGCGCCAGCAGTTCCGACAGGGTCGGAGGCTACACCTTC.

The chain uses TRBV6-5 and TRBJ1-2, with 11 nucleotides matching TRBD1. The germline gives CDR1 MNHEY, CDR2 SVGAGI. Trimming at V came to 9 bases and at J to 2 bases, leaving 2 bases not matched to a gene. CDR3 size: 13 residues. The CDR3 DNA reads as TGTGCCAGTGGACAGGGGGCAAACTATGGCTACACCTTC. This translates into CASGQGANYGYTF.

CDR3: CASNVGLNQPQHF. CDR3 coding DNA: TGTGCCAGCAATGTGGGCCTCAATCAGCCCCAGCATTTT. The chain has TRBV28 and TRBJ1-5; D call uncertain. Germline V CDR1 and CDR2: MDHEN, SYDVKM. The CDR3 runs to 13 residues. The V and J ends lost 7 bases and 3 bases respectively, with 10 bases between them.

The V and J genes are TRBV5-5 and TRBJ1-1; no reliable D call. Trimming pared 2 bases from V and 4 bases from J, leaving 9 bases between. CDR1 SGHKS and CDR2 YYEKEE come from the germline V gene (reference sequence). The CDR3 is 13 residues long. The CDR3 DNA is TGTGCCAGCAGCTTCCGGGGAGGCACTGAAGCTTTCTTT. This encodes CASSFRGGTEAFF.

The gene calls are TRBV3-1 (or the pseudogene TRBV3-2) and TRBJ2-3; possibly TRBD1 for D (6 bases). V was cut by 4 bases and J by 6 bases, with 11 bases left in between. Per the germline V gene, CDR1 is LGHDT and CDR2 is YNNKEL (reference sequence). The CDR3 sequence is 13 residues long. The DNA of the CDR3 is TGTGCCAGCAGCCTCCGCAGGGGTGATACGCAGTATTTT. It specifies CASSLRRGDTQYF.

The rearrangement links TRBV30 to TRBJ1-5, with D possibly matching TRBD1 (5 bases). Germline loops: CDR1 GTSNPN, CDR2 SVGIG (reference sequence). The V end lost 4 bases, the J end lost 4 bases, and 17 bases lay between the germline ends. The CDR3 is 15 residues long. The CDR3 region is CAWKSTGTPNQPQHF. The CDR3 nucleotides are TGTGCCTGGAAGTCGACCGGGACTCCAAATCAGCCCCAGCATTTT.

The V call is TRBV25-1, the J call TRBJ2-5; 9 bases align to TRBD2. CDR3 length equals 16 residues. Germline V gene data show CDR1 as MGHDK and CDR2 as SYGVNS. With 0 bases clipped from V and 2 bases from J, the junction kept 4 bases outside the gene matches. The CDR3 nucleotides are TGTGCCAGCAGTGAATACGGTAGCGGGAGTCAAGAGACCCAGTACTTC. Translated, it gives CASSEYGSGSQETQYF.

The sample holds a few counts of this clone. The rearrangement joins TRBV2 to TRBJ1-4; 8 nucleotides align to TRBD1. V lost 3 bases to trimming and J lost 5 bases; unmatched junction nucleotides: 8. From germline, CDR1 is SNHLY and CDR2 FYNNEI. This CDR3 is built from 16 residues. The CDR3 protein is CASSDGQGKRNEKLFF. The CDR3 DNA follows: TGTGCCAGCAGTGATGGACAGGGTAAAAGGAATGAAAAACTGTTTTTT.

The chain links TRBV27 to TRBJ2-2, with a tentative D call TRBD2 (6 bases). The CDR3 extends over 14 amino acids. The V gene's germline CDR1 is MNHEY and CDR2 SMNVEV (reference sequence). With 6 bases removed from V and 6 bases from J, the gap between germline ends came to 14 bases. The CDR3 sequence is CASSRPGLPGELFF. The CDR3 DNA is TGTGCCAGCAGCCGGCCGGGACTCCCCGGGGAGCTGTTTTTT.

The chain carries TRBV2 and TRBJ1-2, with TRBD1 matching 10 bases. Germline V gene sequence: CDR1 SNHLY, CDR2 FYNNEI. CDR3 length: 12 amino acids. V lost 6 bases to trimming and J lost 7 bases; unmatched junction nucleotides: 2. The CDR3 nucleotides read TGTGCCAGCAGAGGACAGGGGGTTGGCTACACCTTC. This encodes CASRGQGVGYTF. Using reference TRBV2 and TRBJ1-2 for the parts outside the CDR3, the full variable domain is EPEVTQTPSHQVTQMGQEVILRCVPISNHLYFYWYRQILGQKVEFLVSFYNNEISEKSEIFDDQFSVERPDGSNFTLKIRSTKLEDSAMYFCASRGQGVGYTFGSGTRLTVV.

This clone was detected a few times. The chain has TRBV7-8 and TRBJ2-7; D perhaps matches TRBD1 (6 bases). This CDR3 contains 16 residues. CDR1 and CDR2 (germline): SGHVS, FQNEAQ. V shed 1 base and J shed 2 bases, with 15 bases lying between them. CDR3 amino acids: CASSLGTDTLTYEQYF. CDR3 DNA: TGTGCCAGCAGCTTAGGGACAGACACCTTAACCTACGAGCAGTACTTC. Drawing the rest from reference TRBV7-8 and TRBJ2-7, the complete variable domain is GAGVSQSPRYKVAKRGQDVALRCDPISGHVSLFWYQQALGQGPEFLTYFQNEAQLDKSGLPSDRFFAERPEGSVSTLKIQRTQQEDSAVYLCASSLGTDTLTYEQYFGPGTRLTVT.

The genes are TRBV10-3 and TRBJ2-1, with 10 bases lining up with TRBD1. V dropped 4 bases and J dropped 5; count of bases not matched to a gene: 5. The CDR3 has 15 amino acids. Germline V gives CDR1 ENHRY, CDR2 SYGVKD. CDR3 in DNA: TGTGCCATCAGTGCTCCGGGACAGGGGAACAATGAGCAGTTCTTC. Translated, it gives CAISAPGQGNNEQFF.

The chain is built from TRBV3-1 (or the pseudogene TRBV3-2) and TRBJ1-2; D is unclear. This CDR3 region has 15 residues. Germline V gives CDR1 LGHDT, CDR2 YNNKEL (reference sequence). Trimming took off 2 bases at V and 2 bases at J, with 12 bases between the two ends. The CDR3 loop reads CASSQMGGRNYGYTF. DNA of the CDR3: TGTGCCAGCAGCCAAATGGGAGGGAGGAACTATGGCTACACCTTC.

The chain has TRBV28 and TRBJ1-1, with D perhaps TRBD1 (6 bases). There are 15 residues in the CDR3. In germline, CDR1 is MDHEN, CDR2 SYDVKM. V was trimmed by 2 bases and J by 4 bases, leaving 14 bases between them. The CDR3 loop is CASSLGDIRGTEAFF. The CDR3 nucleotides are TGTGCCAGCAGTTTAGGGGACATCCGGGGCACTGAAGCTTTCTTT. The full variable domain, its missing parts supplied by reference TRBV28 and TRBJ1-1, is DVKVTQSSRYLVKRTGEKVFLECVQDMDHENMFWYRQDPGLGLRLIYFSYDVKMKEKGDIPEGYSVSREKKERFSLILESASTNQTSMYLCASSLGDIRGTEAFFGQGTRLTVV.

The rearrangement uses TRBV7-2 and TRBJ1-6; maybe TRBD1 (6 bases). Germline V lookup: CDR1 SGHTA, CDR2 FQGNSA. Trimming left V 7 bases short and J 9 bases short, with 16 bases between. The CDR3 is 14 amino acids. Here the CDR3 reads CASMQGRGGSPLHF. CDR3 DNA: TGTGCCAGCATGCAGGGGCGGGGGGGTTCACCCCTCCACTTT.

This clone was detected only a few times. The chain carries TRBV28 and TRBJ1-1; 9 bases map to TRBD1. Germline V gene data show CDR1 as MDHEN and CDR2 as SYDVKM. The J segment lost 2 bases and the V segment lost 4 bases, leaving 11 bases of the junction unmatched. The CDR3 totals 17 residues. The chain's CDR3 is CASSSPTWGQGNTEAFF. The DNA for the CDR3 is TGTGCCAGCAGTTCCCCTACGTGGGGACAGGGAAACACTGAAGCTTTCTTT.

The gene calls are TRBV19 and TRBJ2-5, with 14 bases that match TRBD2. J was trimmed by 5 bases and V by 3 bases; bases with no gene match: 8. Germline CDR1 reads LNHDA; CDR2 reads SQIVND (reference sequence). The CDR3 is 17 amino acids. In DNA, the CDR3 is TGTGCCAGTAGTATGCGGGGGACTAGCGGGAGCGCGGAGACCCAGTACTTC. It specifies CASSMRGTSGSAETQYF.

The rearrangement links TRBV27 to TRBJ2-7; the match to TRBD2 covers 8 bases. This CDR3 has 16 residues. Trimming at V came to 5 bases and at J to 2 bases, leaving 11 bases not matched to a gene. Germline values: CDR1 MNHEY, CDR2 SMNVEV (reference sequence). CDR3 DNA sequence: TGTGCCAGCAGTGTAGCCAGACTAGCGAGAACCTACGAGCAGTACTTC. Encoded protein: CASSVARLARTYEQYF.

This clone was seen a handful of times. The chain employs TRBV12-3 or TRBV12-4 and TRBJ2-2; D is uncertain. This CDR3 has 13 residues. V was shortened by 4 bases and J by 7 bases, with 10 bases between the two germline ends. Here the CDR3 DNA reads TGTGCCAGCAGTTGGTACAGACGCGGGGAGCTGTTTTTT. Translating it yields CASSWYRRGELFF.